This TCR beta chain was captured in a study of blood T cell repertoires in COVID-19. Across the study: Samples came from the United States, Italy and Spain, spanning acute and convalescent COVID-19. PBMCs, B-cell-depleted T cells, or T cells provided the cDNA or gDNA that made up the material.

This CDR3 spans 18 amino acids. The V and J ends lost 3 bases and 4 bases, in that order; junction bases with no gene match: 17. From germline, CDR1 is GTSNPN and CDR2 SVGIG (reference sequence). How the authors handled the data: Amplification of reference gene primers was used by the study to estimate nucleated cell counts. This table comes from immunoSEQ multiplex PCR, and its TCRdb copy is limited to in-frame clones, with some not included. V, J and clone size reflect that table, while D and trimming were determined from the DNA. The sample has tens of thousands of clones, roughly 81% seen once; the top ten hold 36%.

The specimen sequenced was peripheral blood. The chain couples TRBV30 to TRBJ1-3, with 8 nucleotides matching TRBD1. This TCR came from a man between 70 and 80 years old with acute or convalescent COVID-19. This CDR3 reads CAWRFSPRQGKTGNTIYF. The CDR3 nucleotides read TGTGCCTGGAGGTTCAGCCCCCGACAGGGGAAAACCGGAAACACCATATATTTT.